Each of the 20 T cell receptor beta chains below was sequenced from the same sample in a study of human thymus T cells. Measured with immunoSEQ multiplex PCR; TCRdb has only the in-frame clones, and not every one. The table has about 43,000 clones, about 95% seen once. Sequenced sample: blood. The receptors come from a girl under three years old with a congenital heart defect but otherwise immunologically healthy.

The genes are TRBV10-2 and TRBJ1-5; a possible D gene is TRBD1 (5 bases). The V end lost 3 bases, the J end lost 4 bases, and 7 bases lay between the germline ends. This CDR3 is 13 amino acids long. Germline V gene data show CDR1 as WSHSY and CDR2 as SAAADI. The CDR3: CASSDRENQPQHF. CDR3 nucleotides: TGCGCCAGCAGTGACAGGGAAAATCAGCCCCAGCATTTT.

The CDR3 DNA is TGTGCCAGTAGTATAGATCCCCAGGGGTCCTTCACAGATACGCAGTATTTT. This codes for CASSIDPQGSFTDTQYF. The rearrangement joins TRBV19 to TRBJ2-3, with D possibly matching TRBD1 (6 bases). Germline assignment: CDR1 LNHDA and CDR2 SQIVND (reference sequence). The germline V and J ends were trimmed by 0 bases and 2 bases, with 15 bases remaining between them. CDR3 size: 17 residues.

The chain links TRBV5-1 to TRBJ2-7; maybe TRBD1 (6 bases). In germline, CDR1 is SGHRS, CDR2 YFSETQ. The CDR3 loop spans 14 amino acids. The V gene lost 0 bases and the J gene lost 6 bases, with 13 bases spanning the gap. The CDR3 sequence: CASSLVQGFGEQYF. DNA of the CDR3: TGCGCCAGCAGCTTGGTACAGGGCTTCGGCGAGCAGTACTTC.

In this sample, this clone turned up once. This chain joins TRBV5-4 and TRBJ2-5; no clear D gene. In germline, CDR1 is SGHNT, CDR2 YYREEE (reference sequence). This CDR3 is built from 14 residues. Trimming took off 2 bases at V and 0 bases at J, with 8 bases between the two ends. In DNA, the CDR3 is TGTGCCAGCAGCTTAAGCAGCCACCAAGAGACCCAGTACTTC. Translation: CASSLSSHQETQYF.

CDR3 sequence (DNA): TGCGCCAGCAGCCAAGTTCAGGGCTACGAGCAGTACTTC. Protein product: CASSQVQGYEQYF. The rearrangement links TRBV4-1 to TRBJ2-5; D perhaps matches TRBD1 (5 bases). The DNA end favors TRBJ2-7, so the J call may be wrong. CDR3 length equals 13 residues. The V gene's germline CDR1 is MGHRA and CDR2 YSYEKL.

This chain links TRBV21-1 with TRBJ2-3; whether TRBD2, the table's D call, matches the DNA was not checked. TRBV21-1 represents a pseudogene. This CDR3 is built from 15 residues. CDR3 DNA sequence: TGTGCCAGCAGCAAAGAGCGGGAGGGCACAGATACGCAGTATTTT. It codes for CASSKEREGTDTQYF.

J is TRBJ2-1 and V is TRBV7-2; 12 bases align to TRBD2. Germline V gives CDR1 SGHTA, CDR2 FQGNSA. This CDR3 has 19 amino acids. V lost 2 bases to trimming and J lost 0 bases; unmatched junction nucleotides: 8. CDR3 DNA sequence: TGTGCCAGCAGCTTAAGGGGACTAGCGGGTGGGAGCTCCTACAATGAGCAGTTCTTC. Translated: CASSLRGLAGGSSYNEQFF. Combining the CDR3 with reference TRBV7-2 and TRBJ2-1 gives the whole variable domain GAGVSQSPSNKVTEKGKDVELRCDPISGHTALYWYRQSLGQGLEFLIYFQGNSAPDKSGLPSDRFSAERTGGSVSTLTIQRTQQEDSAVYLCASSLRGLAGGSSYNEQFFGPGTRLTVL.

This clone was counted once. The gene calls are TRBV2 and TRBJ2-5; possible D gene TRBD2, 6 bases. This CDR3 spans 15 amino acids. Deletions cut 2 bases from V and 5 bases from J, with 15 bases between. The germline V gene has CDR1 SNHLY and CDR2 FYNNEI. CDR3 residues: CASSEFWGGKETQYF. The CDR3, as DNA: TGTGCCAGCAGTGAATTCTGGGGCGGGAAGGAGACCCAGTACTTC. The full variable domain, its missing parts supplied by reference TRBV2 and TRBJ2-5, is EPEVTQTPSHQVTQMGQEVILRCVPISNHLYFYWYRQILGQKVEFLVSFYNNEISEKSEIFDDQFSVERPDGSNFTLKIRSTKLEDSAMYFCASSEFWGGKETQYFGPGTRLLVL.

The rearrangement uses TRBV4-1 and TRBJ1-2; D remains ambiguous. V lost 4 bases and J 6 bases, leaving 12 bases between the germline ends. The CDR3 sequence is 13 residues long. The germline V gene has CDR1 MGHRA and CDR2 YSYEKL. CDR3 coding DNA: TGCGCCAGCAGCCCGACAAATATTAATGGCTACACCTTC. This translates into CASSPTNINGYTF.

The V and J genes are TRBV7-9 and TRBJ1-1; the D is unclear. V lost 5 bases, J lost 3 bases, and 16 bases lay in between. The CDR3 runs to 15 residues. Germline V gene sequence: CDR1 SEHNR, CDR2 FQNEAQ (reference sequence). The CDR3 sequence is CASSPSPGWDTEAFF. In DNA form, the CDR3 reads TGTGCCAGCAGCCCCTCCCCGGGATGGGACACTGAAGCTTTCTTT.

In this sample, this clone turned up once. The chain carries TRBV6-6 and TRBJ2-7; TRBD1 aligns across 9 bases. The CDR3 spans 14 residues. V dropped 2 bases and J dropped 4; count of bases not matched to a gene: 3. Germline V gene lookup returns CDR1 MNHNY and CDR2 SVGAGI (reference sequence). The CDR3 spells CASSYGTGLYEQYF. In DNA, the CDR3 is TGTGCCAGCAGTTACGGGACAGGGCTGTACGAGCAGTACTTC.

This clone was counted once. This rearrangement joins TRBV27 to TRBJ2-5; D could derive from TRBD1 or TRBD2 (5 bases each). CDR3 length equals 18 residues. V was shortened by 4 bases and J by 1 base, with 22 bases between the two germline ends. Germline V gene sequence: CDR1 MNHEY, CDR2 SMNVEV (reference sequence). For the CDR3, the DNA is TGTGCCAGCAGTTCTCCCGCTAACGGGGCCCGTTTCCAAGAGACCCAGTACTTC. Translation gives CASSSPANGARFQETQYF.

The chain carries TRBV5-6 and TRBJ2-2, with 9 bases identical to TRBD1. The germline gives CDR1 SGHDT, CDR2 YYEEEE. J gave up 5 bases and V 4 bases, and 6 bases lay outside the gene matches. The CDR3 loop spans 15 amino acids. The CDR3: CASSLYRGHTGELFF. The CDR3 nucleotides read TGTGCCAGCAGCCTTTACAGGGGGCATACCGGGGAGCTGTTTTTT.

The chain employs TRBV5-6 and TRBJ1-1; TRBD1 is a possible D gene (5 bases). V gave up 3 bases and J gave up 11 bases, with 14 bases separating them. From germline, CDR1 is SGHDT and CDR2 YYEEEE. The CDR3 covers 12 residues. CDR3 loop: CASSSFGTYAFF. The CDR3 bases are TGTGCCAGCAGCTCCTTCGGGACTTATGCTTTCTTT.

V is TRBV5-4 and J is TRBJ2-7, with TRBD2 identical over 12 bases. The trim removed 0 bases at V and 6 bases at J, leaving 4 bases unmatched. Looked up from germline, CDR1 is SGHNT and CDR2 is YYREEE (reference sequence). This CDR3 has 15 residues. Here the CDR3 DNA reads TGTGCCAGCAGCTTGGGGGCTAGCGGGAGGGGCGAGCAGTACTTC. Translation: CASSLGASGRGEQYF.

The chain employs TRBV27 and TRBJ2-1; no clear D gene. In germline, CDR1 is MNHEY, CDR2 SMNVEV (reference sequence). Trimming stripped 6 bases from V and 0 bases from J, with 12 bases between. The CDR3 has 15 residues. In DNA, the CDR3 is TGTGCCAGCAGCCTCGGACGGAGCTCCTACAATGAGCAGTTCTTC. The encoded protein is CASSLGRSSYNEQFF.

This rearrangement joins TRBV18 to TRBJ2-5; no reliable D call. V lost 3 bases and J lost 5, with 13 bases in between. The CDR3 extends over 14 amino acids. Germline V CDR1 and CDR2: KGHSH, LQKENI. CDR3 coding DNA: TGTGCCAGCTCACCGAGTTTTTACGTGGAGACCCAGTACTTC. It translates to CASSPSFYVETQYF.

Turning to this clone: One end of the junction is discordant with germline, which a read error may explain. The chain carries TRBV5-3 and TRBJ1-2; D possibly corresponds to TRBD1 (5 bases). TRBV5-3 is marked as an open reading frame, function uncertain. This CDR3 spans 9 amino acids. CDR3 in DNA: TGTGCCAGAACGGGCTTGACAGCCTTC. Translated: CARTGLTAF.

This chain links TRBV28 with TRBJ1-2; D uncertain. The CDR3 length is 17 residues. The ends were cut back, 1 base at V and 3 bases at J, with 18 bases in the middle. Germline CDR1 reads MDHEN; CDR2 reads SYDVKM. The CDR3 reads CASSLYPPGPGDYGYTF. In DNA form, the CDR3 reads TGTGCCAGCAGTTTATACCCCCCCGGGCCCGGCGACTATGGCTACACCTTC.

The chain uses TRBV19 and TRBJ2-3, with TRBD2 as a possible D gene (5 bases). Germline V gene lookup returns CDR1 LNHDA and CDR2 SQIVND (reference sequence). The CDR3 sequence is 13 residues long. Deletions cut 6 bases from V and 3 bases from J, with 10 bases between. CDR3 sequence reads: CASRRVGTDTQYF. The CDR3 bases are TGTGCCAGTAGGCGGGTAGGTACAGATACGCAGTATTTT.